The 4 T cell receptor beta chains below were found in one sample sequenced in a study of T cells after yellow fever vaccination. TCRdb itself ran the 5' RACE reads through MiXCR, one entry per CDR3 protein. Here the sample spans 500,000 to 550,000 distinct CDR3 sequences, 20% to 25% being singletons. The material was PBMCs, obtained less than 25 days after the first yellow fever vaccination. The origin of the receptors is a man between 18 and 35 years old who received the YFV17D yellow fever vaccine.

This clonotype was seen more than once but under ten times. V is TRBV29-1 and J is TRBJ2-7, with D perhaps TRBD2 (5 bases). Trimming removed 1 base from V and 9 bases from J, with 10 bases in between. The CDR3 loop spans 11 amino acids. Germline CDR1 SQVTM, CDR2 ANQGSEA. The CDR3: CSVEVTGRQYV. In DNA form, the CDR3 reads TGCAGCGTTGAAGTTACGGGGAGGCAGTACGTC.

The CDR3: CASSQTWGDTGELFF. CDR3 sequence (DNA): TGTGCCAGCAGCCAAACGTGGGGGGACACCGGGGAGCTGTTTTTT. The chain combines TRBV7-2 with TRBJ2-2, with D possibly TRBD2 on 6 matching bases. This CDR3 contains 15 residues. The V end lost 5 bases, the J end lost 3 bases, and 13 bases lay between the germline ends. The germline V gene has CDR1 SGHTA and CDR2 FQGNSA.

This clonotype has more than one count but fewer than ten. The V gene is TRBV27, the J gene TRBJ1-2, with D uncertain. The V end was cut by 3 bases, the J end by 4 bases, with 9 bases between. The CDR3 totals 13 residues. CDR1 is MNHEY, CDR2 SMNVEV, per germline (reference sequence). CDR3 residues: CASSFGSSYGYTF. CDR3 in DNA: TGTGCCAGCAGTTTTGGCAGCTCCTATGGCTACACCTTC.

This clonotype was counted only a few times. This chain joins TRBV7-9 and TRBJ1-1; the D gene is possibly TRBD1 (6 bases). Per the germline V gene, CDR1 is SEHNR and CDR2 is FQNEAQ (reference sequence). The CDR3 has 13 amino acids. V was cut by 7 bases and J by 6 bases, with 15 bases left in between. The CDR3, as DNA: TGTGCCAGCATAAGGGGGGTGAGTGCTGAAGCTTTCTTT. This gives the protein CASIRGVSAEAFF.